The 23 T cell receptor beta chains presented below share a single source sample, sequenced in a study of T cell repertoires in cytomegalovirus infection. One entry per CDR3 protein, called by TCRdb with MiXCR from the reads. The sample includes around 900,000 distinct CDR3 sequences, about a third of them seen just once. These receptors have no identified antigens. The material sequenced was cultured CD8+ T cells from PBMCs, taken from culture after CMV antigen stimulation. These receptors all stem from a human donor in good health (CMV status not recorded). Some clones in this sample may be carry-over from other donors' samples.

This clonotype occurred many times. The chain employs TRBV7-9 and TRBJ1-5; 8 bases agree with TRBD1. Trimming took 5 bases from V and 0 from J; bases not matched to a gene: 6. The CDR3 contains 16 residues. Germline CDR1 SEHNR, CDR2 FQNEAQ (reference sequence). CDR3 coding DNA: TGTGCCAGCAGCCCGGGACAGGCTTATAGCAATCAGCCCCAGCATTTT. This encodes CASSPGQAYSNQPQHF.

The V call is TRBV5-4, the J call TRBJ1-2; D remains unclear. Trimming took 4 bases from V and 8 from J, leaving 15 bases between them. Germline V gene data show CDR1 as SGHNT and CDR2 as YYREEE (reference sequence). The CDR3 is 13 amino acids. The CDR3 DNA sequence: TGTGCCAGCAGCGGACCGGGTTTAGGGGGCTACACCTTC. Translated: CASSGPGLGGYTF.

V is TRBV5-6 and J is TRBJ2-7; TRBD1 aligns across 9 bases. The length of the CDR3 is 15 residues. V was pared by 3 bases and J by 2 bases, with 6 bases of the junction left unmatched. CDR1 is SGHDT and CDR2 is YYEEEE in the germline V gene. This CDR3 is CASSYPGTGTYEQYF. In DNA, the CDR3 is TGTGCCAGCAGCTACCCCGGGACAGGGACCTACGAGCAGTACTTC.

This clonotype was seen only a few times. This chain connects TRBV6-2 or TRBV6-3 to TRBJ2-1; 10 bases agree with TRBD2. The CDR3 covers 13 residues. Germline trimming cut 6 bases from V and 9 bases from J; bases unmatched to any gene: 5. Germline V gene sequence: CDR1 MNHEY, CDR2 SVGEGT. The CDR3 protein is CASSLSGGIEQFF. CDR3 bases: TGTGCCAGCAGCCTTAGCGGGGGGATTGAGCAGTTCTTC.

This sequence joins TRBV12-3 or TRBV12-4 and TRBJ2-1; maybe TRBD1 (6 bases). The CDR3 consists of 12 residues. Deletions cut 7 bases from V and 6 bases from J, with 10 bases between. CDR3 coding DNA: TGTGCCAGCACCTTCAGGGGCAATGAGCAGTTCTTC. It yields the protein CASTFRGNEQFF.

This clonotype was counted between two and nine times. The chain carries TRBV25-1 and TRBJ1-5; D remains ambiguous. CDR1 and CDR2 from the germline V gene are MGHDK and SYGVNS. The CDR3 is made up of 20 amino acids. The V gene lost 3 bases and the J gene lost 5 bases, with 29 bases spanning the gap. The CDR3 sequence is CASSDGSNELRALKDQPQHF. The DNA of the CDR3 is TGTGCCAGCAGTGATGGATCAAATGAATTAAGGGCCCTAAAGGATCAGCCCCAGCATTTT.

The rearrangement joins TRBV28 to TRBJ1-3; D ambiguous. The CDR3 is made up of 15 amino acids. Germline loops: CDR1 MDHEN, CDR2 SYDVKM. V was pared by 6 bases and J by 4 bases, with 16 bases between. For the CDR3, the DNA is TGTGCCAGCAGCCCCCAGATGGGGAGCGGAAACACCATATATTTT. It translates to CASSPQMGSGNTIYF.

This chain connects TRBV6-2 or TRBV6-3 to TRBJ2-7; a possible D gene is TRBD1 (5 bases). V gave up 4 bases and J gave up 2 bases, with 15 bases separating them. Germline V lookup: CDR1 MNHEY, CDR2 SVGEGT. The CDR3 extends over 15 amino acids. This CDR3 reads CASSSDTSPAYEQYF. The CDR3, as DNA: TGTGCCAGCAGTTCGGACACCTCACCTGCCTACGAGCAGTACTTC.

J is TRBJ2-1 and V is TRBV28, with D possibly being TRBD1 (6 bases). Germline V gene lookup returns CDR1 MDHEN and CDR2 SYDVKM. With 7 bases removed from V and 4 bases from J, the gap between germline ends came to 17 bases. There are 15 residues in the CDR3. The chain's CDR3 is CASIYTGSPYNEQFF. Written as DNA, the CDR3 is TGTGCCAGCATCTATACAGGGTCCCCTTACAATGAGCAGTTCTTC.

CDR3 coding DNA: TGTGCCAGCAGCGTAGGGGGAGGTTACAATGAGCAGTTCTTC. Protein product: CASSVGGGYNEQFF. The chain has TRBV9 and TRBJ2-1, with D possibly TRBD2 on 6 matching bases. Germline V lookup: CDR1 SGDLS, CDR2 YYNGEE. CDR3 length: 14 residues. Trimming cost V 0 bases and J 4 bases, with 8 bases left between them.

V is TRBV6-2 or TRBV6-3 and J is TRBJ1-1; 7 bases map to TRBD1. The CDR3 has 15 residues. Germline V gene sequence: CDR1 MNHEY, CDR2 SVGEGT. The junction had 5 bases not matched to a gene; V was cut back by 0 bases and J by 4 bases. CDR3: CASSYSTGRTTEAFF. In nucleotides, the CDR3 is TGTGCCAGCAGTTACTCGACAGGGCGTACCACTGAAGCTTTCTTT.

This clonotype showed up just a few times. This chain uses TRBV6-6 with TRBJ2-3; either TRBD1 or TRBD2 may fit D (5 bases each). Between the trimmed V and J ends, which lost 1 base and 2 bases, there was a span of 10 bases. There are 15 residues in the CDR3. The germline CDR1 and CDR2 sequences are MNHNY and SVGAGI (reference sequence). In DNA, the CDR3 is TGTGCCAGCAGTTACTATCCGGGGACCACAGATACGCAGTATTTT. Protein sequence: CASSYYPGTTDTQYF.

This clonotype was counted ten times or more. The chain links TRBV7-8 to TRBJ2-2; 8 nucleotides align to TRBD1. Unmatched junction bases numbered 6, after V lost 5 bases and J lost 7 bases. Germline CDR1 reads SGHVS; CDR2 reads FQNEAQ. The CDR3 sequence is 14 residues long. The CDR3 DNA reads as TGTGCCAGCAGCATGCAGGGGGCCAGCGGGGAGCTGTTTTTT. Translating gives CASSMQGASGELFF.

In this sample, this clonotype turned up many times. This sequence joins TRBV7-6 and TRBJ2-3; 10 bases line up with TRBD2. V lost 4 bases, J lost 10 bases, and 17 bases stayed unmatched. Looked up from germline, CDR1 is SGHVS and CDR2 is FNYEAQ. The CDR3 consists of 17 residues. CDR3 DNA sequence: TGTGCCAGCAGCTCACCGGGACTACTAGCGGGGAGGGGAGCGCAGTATTTT. This gives the protein CASSSPGLLAGRGAQYF.

This clonotype was found many times. The chain employs TRBV6-5 and TRBJ1-4, with TRBD1 as a possible D gene (6 bases). Looked up from germline, CDR1 is MNHEY and CDR2 is SVGAGI. Deletions cut 0 bases from V and 11 bases from J, with 10 bases between. This CDR3 is 13 amino acids long. This CDR3 is CASSYSKGGKLFF. The CDR3 DNA reads TGTGCCAGCAGTTACTCAAAGGGGGGGAAACTGTTTTTT.

The chain uses TRBV14 and TRBJ2-7; 7 nucleotides line up with TRBD2. The CDR3 covers 15 residues. J gave up 7 bases and V 0 bases, and 9 bases lay outside the gene matches. Germline V gene data show CDR1 as SGHDN and CDR2 as FVKESK. The CDR3: CASSQDGTTGREQYF. The CDR3 DNA is TGTGCCAGCAGCCAAGATGGGACTACAGGTCGGGAGCAGTACTTC.

The gene calls are TRBV7-8 and TRBJ2-1, with 12 bases lining up with TRBD2. Germline trimming cut 5 bases from V and 5 bases from J; bases unmatched to any gene: 4. The CDR3 is made up of 15 amino acids. CDR1 SGHVS and CDR2 FQNEAQ come from the germline V gene. Written as DNA, the CDR3 is TGTGCCAGCAGCGCGAGACTAGCGGGGGACAATGAGCAGTTCTTC. It encodes CASSARLAGDNEQFF. Together with reference TRBV7-8 and TRBJ2-1, the CDR3 gives the full variable domain: GAGVSQSPRYKVAKRGQDVALRCDPISGHVSLFWYQQALGQGPEFLTYFQNEAQLDKSGLPSDRFFAERPEGSVSTLKIQRTQQEDSAVYLCASSARLAGDNEQFFGPGTRLTVL.

This clonotype was seen repeatedly, ten times or more. CDR3 in DNA: TGTGCCAGCAGGGCAGATTACAATGAGCAGTTCTTC. Its protein product is CASRADYNEQFF. This chain links TRBV7-2 with TRBJ2-1, with unresolved D. Germline V gene sequence: CDR1 SGHTA, CDR2 FQGNSA. The CDR3 runs to 12 residues. Trimming stripped 6 bases from V and 4 bases from J, with 7 bases between. Filled out from reference TRBV7-2 and TRBJ2-1, the complete variable domain reads GAGVSQSPSNKVTEKGKDVELRCDPISGHTALYWYRQSLGQGLEFLIYFQGNSAPDKSGLPSDRFSAERTGGSVSTLTIQRTQQEDSAVYLCASRADYNEQFFGPGTRLTVL.

The chain has TRBV6-2 or TRBV6-3 and TRBJ2-1; 7 bases line up with TRBD1. V dropped 2 bases and J dropped 4; count of bases not matched to a gene: 5. CDR3 length: 15 amino acids. CDR1 and CDR2 (germline): MNHEY, SVGEGT. CDR3: CASSYDRVGYNEQFF. The DNA for the CDR3 is TGTGCCAGCAGTTACGACAGGGTGGGTTACAATGAGCAGTTCTTC.

This clonotype was found many times. The rearrangement joins TRBV7-9 to TRBJ2-5; 7 bases fit TRBD1. The germline gives CDR1 SEHNR, CDR2 FQNEAQ (reference sequence). The CDR3 has 14 amino acids. Trimming at V came to 5 bases and at J to 5 bases, leaving 8 bases not matched to a gene. CDR3 nucleotides: TGTGCCAGCAGCCCCGGGACAGTAGAGGAGACCCAGTACTTC. Translation gives CASSPGTVEETQYF.

The chain has TRBV28 and TRBJ2-5, with unresolved D. The CDR3 totals 17 residues. V was trimmed by 5 bases and J by 2 bases, leaving 21 bases between them. Germline V gene lookup returns CDR1 MDHEN and CDR2 SYDVKM. The CDR3 nucleotides read TGTGCCAGCAGTCCCCTCCCCCCCCATGCGTCACAAGAGACCCAGTACTTC. This translates into CASSPLPPHASQETQYF.

This clonotype was seen more than once but under ten times. The chain carries TRBV6-2 or TRBV6-3 and TRBJ2-7; tentatively, D is TRBD1 (6 bases). Germline assignment: CDR1 MNHEY and CDR2 SVGEGT. V lost 2 bases and J lost 2, with 7 bases in between. This CDR3 region has 13 residues. This CDR3 reads CASSYGDTYEQYV. CDR3 bases: TGTGCCAGCAGTTACGGGGACACCTACGAGCAGTACGTC.

This clonotype was observed a few times. The chain combines TRBV6-6 with TRBJ1-5; D may be TRBD1 (6 bases). Trimming took 0 bases from V and 1 from J, leaving 10 bases between them. The germline V gene has CDR1 MNHNY and CDR2 SVGAGI (reference sequence). The CDR3 spans 16 residues. The CDR3: CASSYSPGASNQPQHF. For the CDR3, the DNA is TGTGCCAGCAGTTACTCGCCGGGGGCGAGCAATCAGCCCCAGCATTTT.